A selection of T cell receptor beta chains follows, all from one sample in a study of cytomegalovirus exposure and HLA in healthy donors. Using immunoSEQ multiplex PCR, the repertoire was profiled, and TCRdb retains in-frame clones only, with some absent. This repertoire shows over 110,000 clones, roughly 83% found once; its top ten account for 3.1%. The sequenced material came from PBMCs. The receptors stem from a female donor in good health and CMV-seronegative. CDR3s leave out the opening cysteine and the closing phenylalanine or tryptophan. The D gene is left open where the match is weak.

TRBV30	TRBJ2-7	.	AWSPIGGSEQY
TRBV29-1	TRBJ1-2	.	SVYYPRDNYYGYT
TRBV10-1	TRBJ2-2	TRBD2	ARPKWGRAGTSGVNTGELF
TRBV27	TRBJ2-2	.	ASRPGQENTGELF
TRBV7-2	TRBJ2-5	TRBD2	ASSLRLAGETQY
TRBV5-1	TRBJ2-5	.	ASSLEWETQY
TRBV11-3	TRBJ2-7	TRBD2	ASSLGSGGTYEQY
TRBV19	TRBJ1-2	TRBD1	ASSTGDRDHGYT
TRBV5-1	TRBJ2-7	.	ASSLAGDSYEQY
TRBV7-9	TRBJ2-3	TRBD2	ASSLAQIAGADTQY
TRBV6-6	TRBJ2-7	TRBD2	ASRPSGGAQAAEQY
TRBV5-4	TRBJ2-7	.	ASSLELEAYEQY
TRBV6-5	TRBJ1-2	TRBD1	ASRGTGENGYT
TRBV5-1	TRBJ2-7	TRBD2	ASSRWASGPATYEQY
TRBV10-3	TRBJ1-3	.	AISETGTSSGNTIY
TRBV11-2	TRBJ1-2	TRBD1	ASRPQGQRYGYT
TRBV4-1	TRBJ2-1	.	ASSQDVTGTPHYNEQF
TRBV9	TRBJ2-1	.	ASSVDRLAPNEQF
TRBV9	TRBJ1-5	TRBD1	ASGLGTGNQPQH
TRBV5-1	TRBJ1-5	.	ASSGRGGPNQPQH
TRBV6-6	TRBJ1-5	.	ASSYSQGNQPQH
TRBV2	TRBJ1-3	TRBD1	ARTGQGVGNTIY
TRBV6-1	.	TRBD1	ASSEYPSGTGSSEQY
TRBV27	TRBJ2-1	.	ASSPTGTEANEQF
TRBV7-8	TRBJ2-1	.	ASSLDPTYNEQF
TRBV2	TRBJ1-1	.	ASSLTRGNTEAF
TRBV21-1	TRBJ2-3	.	AAWKDRGRYTQY
TRBV4-1	TRBJ2-2	TRBD1	ASSIRQGANTGELF
TRBV12-5	TRBJ1-6	.	ASGLGRQENSYNSPLH
TRBV29-1	TRBJ2-7	TRBD2	SVEDRREGRYEQY
TRBV7-9	TRBJ2-5	TRBD2	ASSLGLAGEETQY
TRBV28	TRBJ1-2	TRBD1	ASSLTGEGSGYT
TRBV5-1	TRBJ2-1	TRBD2	ASSLPGTKQF
TRBV15	TRBJ2-3	.	ATSRRSGDGADTQY
TRBV28	TRBJ1-5	TRBD1	ASSSPGQGATQPQH
TRBV5-1	TRBJ1-2	TRBD1	ASSLDRSGGSGYGYT
TRBV6-6	TRBJ2-3	TRBD1	AGTGTGGTDTQY
TRBV10-1	TRBJ1-2	.	ASSESTVPGESGYT
TRBV6-1	TRBJ2-1	TRBD2	ASRQSGVSEQF
TRBV9	TRBJ2-7	.	ASSVEGRGYEQY
TRBV10-1	TRBJ2-2	TRBD2	ASSESSGGRAGNTGELF
TRBV30	TRBJ2-1	TRBD2	AWRKAGGDEQF
TRBV7-9	TRBJ1-5	.	ASSLASSRPQH
TRBV5-6	TRBJ2-5	TRBD1	ASSSGTGGVGWTQY
TRBV5-1	TRBJ1-2	.	ASSLALGEVGYT
TRBV10-3	TRBJ2-2	.	AINSGTGELF
TRBV6-6	TRBJ2-5	.	ASSYLKETQY
TRBV10-1	TRBJ2-2	.	ARKGLKGTGELF